Listed here is a single TCR beta chain. This sample was included in a study of cytomegalovirus exposure and HLA in healthy donors. About the research overall: Genotyping of more than 300 donors showed that 70% to 90% belonged to the Caucasian-associated ancestry cluster.

CDR1 is MGHRA, CDR2 YSYEKL, per germline. The CDR3 length is 15 residues. V dropped 7 bases and J dropped 10 bases, with 20 bases sitting between them. In the PCR, 60 Vbeta and 13 Jbeta primers were used. In the original analysis: Later work found 65 million to 90 million unique TCR beta chains, with about 10 million shared. Profiled with immunoSEQ multiplex PCR; TCRdb holds only in-frame clones, not every one. D and trimming come from the DNA, and the V and J calls and clone size come from that table. Of 100,000 to 150,000 clones listed, around 80% are singletons. The rearrangement uses TRBV4-1 and TRBJ1-6; weak D call: TRBD1 (5 bases). The receptor was isolated from a man aged 50 to 60 in good health and CMV-seronegative. Sequencing input: PBMCs. This CDR3 is CASTIRGGVESPLHF. The CDR3 DNA follows: TGCGCCAGCACCATTAGGGGAGGGGTTGAATCACCCCTCCACTTT.